These 12 T cell receptor beta chains were all obtained from the same sample, sequenced in a study of blood T cell repertoires in COVID-19. Clones were read by immunoSEQ multiplex PCR, and TCRdb kept only the in-frame ones, dropping some. This table holds roughly 260,000 clones, roughly three quarters found once. The material sequenced was peripheral blood. The receptors originated from a woman aged 40 to 50 with active or convalescent COVID-19.

This chain uses TRBV28 with TRBJ1-2; D is unclear. Germline assignment: CDR1 MDHEN and CDR2 SYDVKM. Between the trimmed V and J ends, which lost 8 bases and 0 bases, there was a span of 13 bases. CDR3 length: 14 residues. CDR3 sequence: CASRGVWANYGYTF. The CDR3 DNA is TGTGCCAGCCGCGGAGTGTGGGCTAACTATGGCTACACCTTC.

The chain joins TRBV19 to TRBJ2-5, with D possibly TRBD1 on 5 matching bases. The CDR3 length is 18 residues. Looked up from germline, CDR1 is LNHDA and CDR2 is SQIVND (reference sequence). V dropped 6 bases and J dropped 3 bases, with 26 bases sitting between them. In nucleotides, the CDR3 is TGTGCCAGTAGCACCGATACCACAGGCGGAAGAGCGAAAGAGACCCAGTACTTC. Encoded protein: CASSTDTTGGRAKETQYF.

This clone has just a few counts. This sequence joins TRBV18 and TRBJ1-2; D might be TRBD1 (5 bases). The germline CDR1 and CDR2 sequences are KGHSH and LQKENI. CDR3 length equals 16 residues. Trimming stripped 3 bases from V and 4 bases from J, with 18 bases between. The DNA for the CDR3 is TGTGCCAGCTCACCTCGGCACGGAGAAGGGGCCTATGGCTACACCTTC. The encoded protein is CASSPRHGEGAYGYTF.

This chain links TRBV12-5 with TRBJ2-5; 9 bases match TRBD2. The CDR3 totals 16 residues. V gave up 3 bases and J gave up 4 bases; unmatched junction bases: 9. Germline assignment: CDR1 LGHNT and CDR2 FRNRAP. The CDR3 DNA reads as TGTGCTAGTGGTTTAGGCGGGGGGGCGCTTGGAGAGACCCAGTACTTC. Its protein product is CASGLGGGALGETQYF.

The genes are TRBV4-2 and TRBJ1-4; 7 bases agree with TRBD1. V lost 0 bases to trimming and J lost 6 bases; unmatched junction nucleotides: 16. CDR3 length: 19 residues. The V gene's germline CDR1 is LGHNA and CDR2 YNFKEQ. The DNA for the CDR3 is TGTGCCAGCAGCCAAGATCCCTTAAAAGACAGGGAGATGGATGAAAAACTGTTTTTT. It encodes CASSQDPLKDREMDEKLFF.

The rearrangement links TRBV11-2 to TRBJ2-5, with TRBD2 identical over 8 bases. CDR3 length equals 14 residues. Trimming removed 7 bases from V and 1 base from J; junction bases left unmatched: 5. Germline V lookup: CDR1 SGHAT, CDR2 FQNNGV. This CDR3 reads CASNPSGPQETQYF. The CDR3 DNA reads as TGTGCCAGCAACCCTAGCGGGCCCCAAGAGACCCAGTACTTC.

This chain connects TRBV11-2 to TRBJ1-6; unclear D gene. CDR3 length: 12 amino acids. Germline values: CDR1 SGHAT, CDR2 FQNNGV. V lost 0 bases and J lost 10, with 4 bases in between. The CDR3 nucleotides are TGTGCCAGCAGCTTAGAACACTCACCCCTCCACTTT. This gives the protein CASSLEHSPLHF.

J is TRBJ2-5 and V is TRBV4-2; 10 bases align to TRBD2. The CDR3 length is 15 residues. Germline V lookup: CDR1 LGHNA, CDR2 YNFKEQ. V lost 4 bases, J lost 2 bases, and 4 bases stayed unmatched. The DNA for the CDR3 is TGTGCCAGCAGCCCAACTAGCGGGGTACAAGAGACCCAGTACTTC. Translating it yields CASSPTSGVQETQYF.

Written as DNA, the CDR3 is TGTGCCAGCAGTGAGAGGTATAAGAACACTGAAGCTTTCTTT. Translated, it gives CASSERYKNTEAFF. The chain combines TRBV6-1 with TRBJ1-1, with D hard to call. Between the trimmed V and J ends, which lost 3 bases and 1 base, there was a span of 9 bases. Per the germline V gene, CDR1 is MNHNS and CDR2 is SASEGT. The length of the CDR3 is 14 residues.

This clone came up many times. The genes are TRBV12-5 and TRBJ1-2; 9 bases map to TRBD1. The CDR3 loop spans 16 amino acids. The V gene's germline CDR1 is LGHNT and CDR2 FRNRAP. The V gene end was trimmed by 2 bases and the J gene end by 6 bases; junction bases not matched to a gene: 10. The CDR3 sequence: CASGLRTGTGLNGYTF. Here the CDR3 DNA reads TGTGCTAGTGGTTTGCGTACCGGGACAGGGTTAAATGGCTACACCTTC.

This chain uses TRBV29-1 with TRBJ2-7, with TRBD2 identical over 11 bases. After removal of 4 bases from V and 5 bases from J, the junction contained 19 bases not matched to a gene. The CDR3 has 18 residues. Germline CDR1 SQVTM, CDR2 ANQGSEA. The CDR3 protein is CSVAETGLAGGLTDEQYF. The CDR3 DNA sequence: TGCAGCGTTGCCGAAACCGGGCTAGCGGGGGGACTGACGGACGAGCAGTACTTC.

The chain has TRBV12-3 or TRBV12-4 and TRBJ2-1; 8 bases align to TRBD1. The V and J ends lost 6 bases and 9 bases, in that order; junction bases with no gene match: 7. This CDR3 has 13 amino acids. The CDR3 reads CASSQDRVSEQFF. CDR3 in DNA: TGTGCCAGCAGCCAGGACAGGGTGAGTGAGCAGTTCTTC.